These 17 T cell receptor beta chains share one sample of origin, sequenced in a study of blood T cell repertoires in COVID-19 (dated by TCRdb to about 2020). The receptor library was made with the immunoSEQ multiplex PCR assay. TCRdb took over this immuneACCESS table, retaining in-frame rearrangements with V and J assigned. Such tables are incomplete; in checked studies, under half of the missing clones stem from an unresolved V gene, and the remainder is unexplained. The sample records about 380,000 clones, roughly 85% of which are singletons. The top ten clonotypes cover 3% to 4.5% of the sample. The sequenced material came from peripheral blood. The receptors were gathered from a woman between 18 and 29 years old with acute or convalescent COVID-19.

The J gene is TRBJ1-1, the V gene TRBV2, with D perhaps matching TRBD1 (6 bases). Looked up from germline, CDR1 is SNHLY and CDR2 is FYNNEI. CDR3 length: 14 amino acids. V lost 7 bases to trimming and J lost 5 bases, with 17 bases between them. In nucleotides, the CDR3 is TGTGCCAGCAAGAACGGGGGGCTAGGGACTGAAGCTTTCTTT. This encodes CASKNGGLGTEAFF.

This chain uses TRBV27 with TRBJ1-1, with D perhaps matching TRBD1 (6 bases). Germline assignment: CDR1 MNHEY and CDR2 SMNVEV (reference sequence). This CDR3 is built from 16 residues. The ends were cut back, 6 bases at V and 1 base at J, with 18 bases in the middle. The CDR3 here is CASRSFQGPRNTEAFF. The CDR3 bases are TGTGCCAGCAGGTCGTTCCAGGGGCCACGGAACACTGAAGCTTTCTTT.

The V call is TRBV5-4, the J call TRBJ2-5, with D possibly being TRBD1 (5 bases). CDR1 and CDR2 from the germline V gene are SGHNT and YYREEE (reference sequence). The CDR3 loop spans 13 amino acids. V lost 4 bases and J lost 2, with 9 bases in between. CDR3 amino acids: CASSLDTQETQYF. Here the CDR3 DNA reads TGTGCCAGCAGCCTGGACACACAAGAGACCCAGTACTTC.

The chain recombines TRBV27 with TRBJ2-3; the D gene is possibly TRBD2 (5 bases). The CDR3 contains 13 residues. Deletions cut 5 bases from V and 5 bases from J, with 11 bases between. Germline lookup yields CDR1 MNHEY and CDR2 SMNVEV (reference sequence). Here the CDR3 reads CASSLTRIDTQYF. The CDR3 nucleotides are TGTGCCAGCAGTCTCACTAGAATAGATACGCAGTATTTT.

The chain uses TRBV19 and TRBJ2-3; D is possibly TRBD1 (6 bases). Germline V lookup: CDR1 LNHDA, CDR2 SQIVND (reference sequence). The CDR3 spans 15 residues. Trimming cost V 5 bases and J 3 bases, with 15 bases left between them. CDR3 sequence (DNA): TGTGCCAGTAGTGCCACAGGGTCCTGGACAGATACGCAGTATTTT. Protein sequence: CASSATGSWTDTQYF.

The rearrangement links TRBV9 to TRBJ1-2, with D possibly matching TRBD1 (6 bases). The ends were cut back, 3 bases at V and 5 bases at J, with 11 bases in the middle. This CDR3 comprises 13 residues. Germline CDR1 reads SGDLS; CDR2 reads YYNGEE. CDR3 residues: CASSDGRGYGYTF. The CDR3 coding sequence is TGTGCCAGCAGCGACGGAAGGGGGTATGGCTACACCTTC.

The gene calls are TRBV7-3 and TRBJ2-2; D is undetermined. The CDR3 extends over 12 amino acids. The germline V and J ends were trimmed by 4 bases and 6 bases, with 6 bases remaining between them. Germline CDR1 reads SGHTA; CDR2 reads FQGTGA. CDR3 residues: CASSSHSGELFF. The CDR3 nucleotides read TGTGCCAGCAGCTCCCATTCCGGGGAGCTGTTTTTT.

CDR3 bases: TGCGCCAGCAGCTTGGATCTACCGACAGAGAACTATGGCTACACCTTC. It specifies CASSLDLPTENYGYTF. The chain combines TRBV5-1 with TRBJ1-2, with D perhaps TRBD1 (5 bases). The CDR3 spans 16 residues. With 0 bases removed from V and 2 bases from J, the gap between germline ends came to 14 bases. Germline CDR1 and CDR2: SGHRS and YFSETQ.

This clone was found once. This chain connects TRBV27 to TRBJ2-3, with 9 bases matching TRBD2. The CDR3 length is 13 residues. After removal of 11 bases from V and 3 bases from J, the junction contained 6 bases not matched to a gene. The germline gives CDR1 MNHEY, CDR2 SMNVEV (reference sequence). CDR3 amino acids: CACGGGVTDTQYF. The CDR3 bases are TGTGCCTGCGGCGGGGGGGTGACAGATACGCAGTATTTT.

This clone was picked up many times. V gene TRBV30 combines with J gene TRBJ1-2; D perhaps matches TRBD1 (5 bases). This CDR3 has 13 amino acids. Trimming left V 3 bases short and J 4 bases short, with 12 bases between. Germline values: CDR1 GTSNPN, CDR2 SVGIG (reference sequence). The CDR3 here is CAWSPGGSYGYTF. For the CDR3, the DNA is TGTGCCTGGAGCCCTGGGGGGAGCTATGGCTACACCTTC.

CDR3 residues: CASKRGRDEETQYF. CDR3 DNA: TGTGCCAGCAAAAGGGGGCGAGACGAAGAGACCCAGTACTTC. The chain recombines TRBV21-1 with TRBJ2-5; the table names TRBD1, a call not compared with the DNA. TRBV21-1 has pseudogene status. This CDR3 has 14 amino acids.

On this clone itself: This CDR3 is also generated by other DNA sequences in the sample. This chain uses TRBV27 with TRBJ2-7, with TRBD2 identical over 9 bases. Germline V gene lookup returns CDR1 MNHEY and CDR2 SMNVEV (reference sequence). This CDR3 spans 14 amino acids. V lost 7 bases, J lost 6 bases, and 10 bases stayed unmatched. The CDR3 DNA is TGTGCCAGCACAAATAGCGGGAGCCCCCGCGAGCAGTACTTC. As protein: CASTNSGSPREQYF.

The gene calls are TRBV6-5 and TRBJ2-2; perhaps TRBD2 as D (5 bases). The ends were cut back, 2 bases at V and 1 base at J, with 8 bases in the middle. The germline CDR1 and CDR2 sequences are MNHEY and SVGAGI. CDR3 length: 15 residues. The CDR3 DNA follows: TGTGCCAGCAGTTACAAGCGGCTGAACACCGGGGAGCTGTTTTTT. It specifies CASSYKRLNTGELFF.

The genes are TRBV9 and TRBJ2-5, with D possibly matching TRBD1 (6 bases). This CDR3 comprises 14 residues. V was cut by 4 bases and J by 5 bases, with 15 bases left in between. Per germline, CDR1 SGDLS and CDR2 YYNGEE. CDR3 nucleotide sequence: TGTGCCAGCAGCCCGACAGGCCACGGGGAGACCCAGTACTTC. Amino acids: CASSPTGHGETQYF. Full variable domain (remainder filled in from reference TRBV9 and TRBJ2-5): DSGVTQTPKHLITATGQRVTLRCSPRSGDLSVYWYQQSLDQGLQFLIQYYNGEERAKGNILERFSAQQFPDLHSELNLSSLELGDSALYFCASSPTGHGETQYFGPGTRLLVL.

The gene calls are TRBV11-2 and TRBJ2-7, with D perhaps TRBD1 (5 bases). The CDR3 runs to 12 residues. V was trimmed by 2 bases and J by 6 bases, leaving 8 bases between them. Germline V lookup: CDR1 SGHAT, CDR2 FQNNGV. DNA of the CDR3: TGTGCCAGCAGCTTACCTAGGGGCGAGCAGTACTTC. Its protein is CASSLPRGEQYF. Full variable domain (remainder filled in from reference TRBV11-2 and TRBJ2-7): EAGVAQSPRYKIIEKRQSVAFWCNPISGHATLYWYQQILGQGPKLLIQFQNNGVVDDSQLPKDRFSAERLKGVDSTLKIQPAKLEDSAVYLCASSLPRGEQYFGPGTRLTVT.

This chain uses TRBV18 with TRBJ1-1; perhaps TRBD1 as D (5 bases). Germline V CDR1 and CDR2: KGHSH, LQKENI. The CDR3 extends over 16 amino acids. V gave up 1 base and J gave up 0 bases, with 12 bases separating them. The CDR3 sequence: CASSPQKQGLNTEAFF. The CDR3 nucleotides are TGTGCCAGCTCACCACAGAAGCAGGGCTTGAACACTGAAGCTTTCTTT. The entire variable domain, with the rest obtained from reference TRBV18 and TRBJ1-1, is as follows: NAGVMQNPRHLVRRRGQEARLRCSPMKGHSHVYWYRQLPEEGLKFMVYLQKENIIDESGMPKERFSAEFPKEGPSILRIQQVVRGDSAAYFCASSPQKQGLNTEAFFGQGTRLTVV.

J is TRBJ2-7 and V is TRBV7-9; D might be TRBD2 (7 bases). Germline CDR1 and CDR2: SEHNR and FQNEAQ (reference sequence). V dropped 4 bases and J dropped 2 bases, with 21 bases sitting between them. The CDR3 has 17 amino acids. CDR3 nucleotide sequence: TGTGCCAGCAGCTCTAGGGGGGGGGTCCTGGCCCCCTACGAGCAGTACTTC. It codes for CASSSRGGVLAPYEQYF.